This T cell receptor beta chain was captured in a study of T cell repertoires in cytomegalovirus infection. This clonotype came up a few times. Its specificity is not known. The V gene lost 4 bases and the J gene lost 0 bases, with 13 bases spanning the gap. The CDR3 has 17 amino acids. Germline V CDR1 and CDR2: MNHNS, SASEGT. Study-wide findings and caveats: Cumulative frequency of public TCR beta families picked out carriers of CMV plus the relevant HLA.

MiXCR, run by TCRdb on the reads, gives a single entry per CDR3 protein. Among under 90,000 distinct CDR3 sequences listed, approximately 45% were seen once. V usage is TRBV6-1 and J usage is TRBJ1-6, with no clear D. The starting material was CD8+ T cells from cultured PBMCs, obtained from culture after CMV antigen stimulation. The clonotype was recovered from a human donor in good health (CMV status not recorded). Some clones in this sample may be carry-over from other donors' samples. CDR3 DNA: TGTGCCAGCAGTGTGGGCTCCTTCGGCTCCTATAATTCACCCCTCCACTTT. Protein product: CASSVGSFGSYNSPLHF.